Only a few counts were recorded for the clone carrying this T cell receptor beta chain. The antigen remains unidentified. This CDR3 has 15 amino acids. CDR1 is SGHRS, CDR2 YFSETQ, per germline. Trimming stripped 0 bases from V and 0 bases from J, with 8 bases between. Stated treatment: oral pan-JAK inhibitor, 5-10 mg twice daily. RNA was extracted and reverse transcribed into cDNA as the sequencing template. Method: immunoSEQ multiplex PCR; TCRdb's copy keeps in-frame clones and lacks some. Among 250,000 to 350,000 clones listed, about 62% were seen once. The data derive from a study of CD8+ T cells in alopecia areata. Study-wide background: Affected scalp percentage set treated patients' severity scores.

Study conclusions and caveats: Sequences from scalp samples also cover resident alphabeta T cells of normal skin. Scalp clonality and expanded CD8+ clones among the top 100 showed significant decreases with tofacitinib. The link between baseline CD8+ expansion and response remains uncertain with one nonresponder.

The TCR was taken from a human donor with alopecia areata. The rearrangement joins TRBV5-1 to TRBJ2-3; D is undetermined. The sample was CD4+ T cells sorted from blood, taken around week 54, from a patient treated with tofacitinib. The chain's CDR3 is CASSLGDSSTDTQYF. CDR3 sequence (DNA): TGCGCCAGCAGCTTGGGGGATTCTAGCACAGATACGCAGTATTTT.